The 5 T cell receptor beta chains below all came from one sample that was sequenced in a study of control samples from healthy donors and cancer patients. Repertoires were generated with immunoSEQ multiplex PCR, while TCRdb's copy carries only in-frame clones and drops some. The table includes about 77,000 clones, roughly 92% detected once. Sequenced input: blood. The source of these receptors is a woman aged 60-75 years in good health.

The chain couples TRBV5-1 to TRBJ2-5, with TRBD1 identical over 10 bases. CDR3 length equals 17 residues. Germline V gives CDR1 SGHRS, CDR2 YFSETQ. V shed 2 bases and J 5 bases; nucleotides not matched to a gene: 12. The CDR3 DNA sequence: TGCGCCAGCAGCTTTCTTGGACAGGGGGGACCCGCGGAGACCCAGTACTTC. This codes for CASSFLGQGGPAETQYF.

The rearrangement links TRBV28 to TRBJ1-5, with unresolved D. V shed 6 bases and J shed 5 bases, with 8 bases lying between them. CDR3 size: 12 residues. Germline V lookup: CDR1 MDHEN, CDR2 SYDVKM. For the CDR3, the DNA is TGTGCCAGCAGCCTTACACATCAGCCCCAGCATTTT. Translation: CASSLTHQPQHF.

V usage is TRBV5-1 and J usage is TRBJ2-2; D not certain. The CDR3 is 14 amino acids. Germline values: CDR1 SGHRS, CDR2 YFSETQ. Trimming took off 0 bases at V and 4 bases at J, with 7 bases between the two ends. The CDR3 DNA reads as TGCGCCAGCAGCTTGGCGGAGCTCACCGGGGAGCTGTTTTTT. Protein: CASSLAELTGELFF.

The chain uses TRBV5-4 and TRBJ2-7; 9 bases are shared with TRBD2. The germline V gene encodes CDR1 SGHNT and CDR2 YYREEE (reference sequence). The CDR3 has 14 amino acids. V lost 3 bases, J lost 1 base, and 2 bases stayed unmatched. DNA of the CDR3: TGTGCCAGCAGCTCGACTAGCGGATCCTACGAGCAGTACTTC. It is translated as CASSSTSGSYEQYF.

This chain uses TRBV18 with TRBJ1-2; D is unclear. Germline V gives CDR1 KGHSH, CDR2 LQKENI. This CDR3 comprises 15 residues. Trimming removed 3 bases from V and 6 bases from J, with 17 bases in between. Written as DNA, the CDR3 is TGTGCCAGCTCACCCCTTGAGGGTCGGGTTAATGGCTACACCTTC. Encoded protein: CASSPLEGRVNGYTF.